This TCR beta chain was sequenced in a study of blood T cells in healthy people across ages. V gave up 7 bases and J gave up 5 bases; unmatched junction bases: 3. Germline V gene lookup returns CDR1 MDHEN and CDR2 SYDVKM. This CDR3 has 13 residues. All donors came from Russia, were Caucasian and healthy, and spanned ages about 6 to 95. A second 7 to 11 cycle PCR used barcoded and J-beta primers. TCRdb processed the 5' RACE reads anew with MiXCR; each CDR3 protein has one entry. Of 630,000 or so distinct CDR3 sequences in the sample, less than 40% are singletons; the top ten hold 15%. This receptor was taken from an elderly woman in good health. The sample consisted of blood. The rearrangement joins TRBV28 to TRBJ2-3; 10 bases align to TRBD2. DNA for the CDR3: TGTGCCAGCAAGCGGGGGGGCATAGATACGCAGTATTTT. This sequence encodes CASKRGGIDTQYF. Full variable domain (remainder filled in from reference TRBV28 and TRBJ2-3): DVKVTQSSRYLVKRTGEKVFLECVQDMDHENMFWYRQDPGLGLRLIYFSYDVKMKEKGDIPEGYSVSREKKERFSLILESASTNQTSMYLCASKRGGIDTQYFGPGTRLTVL.